Sequencing of this T cell receptor (beta chain) was carried out in a study of OX40 agonist ivuxolimab in advanced cancers. Study overall: Patients were under 90% male with ages roughly 20 to 90, mean 60.

The length of the CDR3 is 14 residues. Trimming at V came to 3 bases and at J to 4 bases, leaving 5 bases not matched to a gene. Germline V gene data show CDR1 as SGHRS and CDR2 as YFSETQ. Some clones are missing from TCRdb's copy, which holds only in-frame ones; the method was immunoSEQ multiplex PCR. The sample has approximately 56,000 clones, 75% to 90% seen once. The source was CD4+ or CD8+ T cells sorted from blood, collected in a trial of the OX40 agonist ivuxolimab. V gene TRBV5-1 combines with J gene TRBJ2-7; 9 bases fit TRBD2. The TCR comes from an adult with an advanced solid tumor such as melanoma, head and neck, liver or kidney cancer. The CDR3 nucleotides read TGCGCCAGCAGCTACGGACTAGCGAAGTACGAGCAGTACTTC. Translated, it gives CASSYGLAKYEQYF.